This T cell receptor (beta chain) was observed in a study of blood T cell repertoires in COVID-19. About the study: Whether acute or convalescent, the COVID-19 samples came from the United States, Italy and Spain.

Those enrolled in Seattle joined during active infection and were followed longitudinally afterward. Germline loops: CDR1 LNHDA, CDR2 SQIVND (reference sequence). CDR3 length: 14 residues. V shed 6 bases and J shed 2 bases, with 14 bases lying between them. Clones were sequenced by immunoSEQ multiplex PCR, and TCRdb holds only the in-frame ones, with some missing. The data contain more than 350,000 clones, around 87% of them singletons. The chain is built from TRBV19 and TRBJ2-7; D possibly corresponds to TRBD2 (7 bases). The specimen was peripheral blood. This sequence was found in a woman in her twenties or thirties with COVID-19, enrolled during active disease. This CDR3 reads CASRPSGQTYEQYF. The CDR3, as DNA: TGTGCCAGTAGACCTAGCGGACAGACCTACGAGCAGTACTTC.